This entry concerns a single TCR beta chain. The source of the sample is a study of T-cell reconstitution after alpha-beta-depleted transplantation in children. The V end lost 0 bases, the J end lost 3 bases, and 3 bases lay between the germline ends. Germline V gives CDR1 DFQATT, CDR2 SNEGSKA (reference sequence). The CDR3 is made up of 11 amino acids. For TCRbeta, the library was prepared with unique molecular identifiers. TCRdb reanalysed the PCR reads using MiXCR and keeps one entry per CDR3 protein. This sample has about 500,000 distinct CDR3 sequences; less than 35% occur once, and the top ten carry around 2.5%.

The source of this sequence is a human donor who donated a stem cell graft to a child with aplastic anemia. The chain joins TRBV20-1 to TRBJ2-7; D is unresolved. The sequencing used PBMCs from the stem cell graft donor, collected from the stem cell graft. Here the CDR3 reads CSARENYEQYF. CDR3 coding DNA: TGCAGTGCTAGAGAGAACTACGAGCAGTACTTC.